The subject of this entry is one T cell receptor beta chain. This clonotype was seen ten or more times. The target of this receptor is not known. Base qualities are not at hand, and no much larger clone is one base apart. These data belong to a study of CD8+CD57+ T cells in acquired aplastic anemia (dated by TCRdb to the late 2010s). A note on the overall study: On average, sorted CD4+ and CD8+ cells yielded 2.5 to 3.5 ug of extracted DNA, with a range of roughly 0.18 to 30 ug. CD8+CD57+ expansion was defined as frequency above the mean frequency observed in healthy subjects.

Findings and caveats that apply to the study as a whole: Approximately 31 CD8+ CDR3 sequences were found in both patients and controls but appeared to be highly expressed in patients and within the immunodominant clones of the patients. CD8+ Simpson's diversity did not differ significantly between patients and healthy controls (P=0.060).

Genomic DNA was used as template for profiling of TCR beta VDJ combinations and CDR3 sequences. TCR repertoire sequencing was run on an Illumina HiSeq 2000. In the authors' own workflow: Repertoire assessment relied on Simpson's diversity index, CDR3 size and DJ length profiles, and TRBV/TRBJ rearrangement plots. Whichever DNA sequence was most abundant in the deep sequencing data was defined as the immunodominant clone. CDR3 amino acid sequences were checked for sharing between subjects and were compared against published repertoires and the VDJdb database. The public reads were reprocessed in TCRdb via fastp at Q25 and MiXCR, keeping in-frame beta chains. Each entry is one CDR3 protein sequence, shown with its most common DNA and genes. The V and J calls come from TCRdb's annotation, not from the publication. The sample records 150,000 or so distinct CDR3 sequences, more than 45% of which are singletons. The top ten clonotypes cover approximately 3% of the sample.

The CDR3, from cysteine to phenylalanine, totals 16 residues. Here the CDR3 DNA is all that survives: 48 bases in frame from base 1. CDR1 and CDR2 are drawn from the germline V gene: SGDLS, YYNGEE. V and J lose 0 bases and 5 bases, and a span of 15 bases separates them. Flow cytometry had shown CD8+CD57+ cell expansion in the patients selected for sequencing. Severe acquired aplastic anemia was diagnosed in all patients according to International Study of Aplastic Anemia and Agranulocytosis and Camitta criteria. No patient had received any therapy when blood was sampled. In this study, sorted CD4+ and CD8+ T cells from the blood of healthy subjects and of severe aplastic anemia patients had their TCR repertoires deep-sequenced. Patients were enrolled under clinicaltrials.gov protocols 00001620, 01623167, 00001397, 00071045, 00081523 and 00961064 in the USA. Ficoll-Paque density gradient centrifugation was used to isolate peripheral blood mononuclear cells. CD4+ and CD8+ T cells were sorted by FACS or magnetic beads before DNA extraction.

The TCR comes from a human donor with aplastic anemia. Recombination connected TRBV9 to TRBJ2-1; perhaps TRBD2 is the D gene, with 6 bases matching. Sample: sorted CD4+, CD8+, or CD8+CD57+ T cells (not recorded which) from PBMCs. The CDR3 reads CASSVAGAGSHNEQFF. The sequence in DNA is TGTGCCAGCAGCGTAGCCGGGGCGGGATCGCACAATGAGCAGTTCTTC.